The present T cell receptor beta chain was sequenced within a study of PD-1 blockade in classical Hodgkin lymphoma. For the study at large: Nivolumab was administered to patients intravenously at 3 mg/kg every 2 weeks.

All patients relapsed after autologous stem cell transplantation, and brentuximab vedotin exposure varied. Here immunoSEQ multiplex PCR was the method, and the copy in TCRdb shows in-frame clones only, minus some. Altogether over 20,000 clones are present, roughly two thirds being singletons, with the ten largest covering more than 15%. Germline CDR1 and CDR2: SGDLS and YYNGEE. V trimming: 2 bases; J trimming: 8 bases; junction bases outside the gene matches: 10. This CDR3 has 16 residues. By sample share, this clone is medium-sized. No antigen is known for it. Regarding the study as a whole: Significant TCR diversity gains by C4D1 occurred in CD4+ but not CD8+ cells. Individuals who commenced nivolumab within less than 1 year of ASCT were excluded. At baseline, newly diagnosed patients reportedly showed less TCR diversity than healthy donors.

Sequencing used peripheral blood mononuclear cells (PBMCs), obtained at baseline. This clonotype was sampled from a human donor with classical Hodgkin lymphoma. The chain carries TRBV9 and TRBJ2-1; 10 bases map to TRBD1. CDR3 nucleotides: TGTGCCAGCAGCGTCCGGGACAGGGGAGAGTGGGATGAGCAGTTCTTC. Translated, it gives CASSVRDRGEWDEQFF.